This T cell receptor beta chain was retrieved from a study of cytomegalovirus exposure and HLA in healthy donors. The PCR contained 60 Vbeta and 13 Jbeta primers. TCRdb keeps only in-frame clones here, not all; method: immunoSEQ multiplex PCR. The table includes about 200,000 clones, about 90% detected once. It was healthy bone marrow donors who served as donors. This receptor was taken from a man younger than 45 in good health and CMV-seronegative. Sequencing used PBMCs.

The chain's CDR3 is CASSPVNTGELFF. In nucleotides, the CDR3 is TGCGCCAGCAGCCCAGTTAACACCGGGGAGCTGTTTTTT. The chain has TRBV4-1 and TRBJ2-2; D ambiguous. Per germline, CDR1 MGHRA and CDR2 YSYEKL. Trimming shortened V by 4 bases and J by 2 bases, and 5 bases separated the two germline ends. This CDR3 spans 13 amino acids.